This T cell receptor beta chain was captured by sequencing in a study of blood T cell repertoires in COVID-19 (dated by TCRdb to between 2020 and 2021). Regarding the research as a whole: Samples covering the acute and convalescent phases of COVID-19 were provided by collaborators in the United States, Italy and Spain. The prospective study material was composed of cDNA or gDNA derived from T cells, B-cell-depleted T cells, or PBMCs. Deeply sampled blood TCRbeta repertoires from subjects exposed to, actively infected with, or recovered from COVID-19 were included in the dataset. The repertoires were released in a freely available public database intended as a resource for research on the immune response to SARS-CoV-2. Samples came from the ongoing ImmuneRACE study (first 160 participants) plus 1,254 subjects from 6 global collaborators. The sample metadata nearly always contained a de-identified subject ID, COVID-19 status, age in years and sex. Where available, HLA class I and class II types were taken from metadata supplied by the sample provider and were not determined by assay-based typing.

The immunoSEQ Assay, a bias-controlled multiplex PCR, was used to amplify TCRbeta CDR3 regions from genomic DNA. As for the authors' bioinformatics: The number of nucleated cells in each sample was estimated by amplification of reference gene primers within the assay. To quantify the absolute abundance of each unique TCRbeta CDR3 rearrangement, sequence reads were collapsed and filtered. For each sample, productive Simpson clonality was calculated as the square root of Simpson's diversity index over productive rearrangements. Here the immuneACCESS table is served through TCRdb, limited to in-frame sequences with V and J called. Missing clones are a known gap in these copies; in checked studies unresolved V genes cover under half, and the rest lacks a known reason. For V, J and clone size, that table is used; D and trimming come from the DNA. The table for this sample lists a few hundred thousand clones; roughly 80% of them were counted only once. The ten biggest clones cover approximately 5% of the sample.

Here is what the overall study found, with its caveats: The amount of clinical and demographic metadata varied by source and participant and was provided uncurated.

The junction carries 15 bases between V and J, which are trimmed by 2 bases and 0 bases respectively. CDR3 length: 18 amino acids, cysteine to phenylalanine. Only the CDR3 DNA stays, 54 bases, in frame from base 1. The germline V gene (reference sequence) specifies SGHKS as CDR1 and YYEKEE as CDR2. Enrolling through a virtual design, the prospective study's participants ranged in age from roughly 18 to 89 years and lived across 20 to 25 United States geographic areas. To assign participants to cohorts, the prospective study relied on clinical history that participants themselves reported in a screening survey and a study questionnaire. Recovered participants in ImmuneRACE Cohort 3 were defined as having two consecutive negative NP/OP PCR tests, clearance from a healthcare professional, or resolution of symptoms. Each participant in the prospective study had whole blood, serum and a nasopharyngeal or oropharyngeal swab collected by mobile phlebotomists. Prospective study participants could optionally give additional blood draws and questionnaires over an approximately 2-month period. Prospective study blood samples were shipped either frozen or at room temperature before DNA extraction.

This clone occurred once. Its specific antigen is unknown. Per-base qualities were not stored, and no clone one base away is much larger. The V and J genes are TRBV5-5 and TRBJ2-6, with TRBD1 tentatively as D gene (6 bases match). The TCR originated in a woman aged 45-65 years who had recovered from COVID-19. Sequenced input: PBMCs or T cells enriched from blood (not recorded which). The DNA sequence is TGTGCCAGCAGCTTCTTTACAGGGCCCTACTCTGGGGCCAACGTCCTGACTTTC. Translated, this gives CASSFFTGPYSGANVLTF.